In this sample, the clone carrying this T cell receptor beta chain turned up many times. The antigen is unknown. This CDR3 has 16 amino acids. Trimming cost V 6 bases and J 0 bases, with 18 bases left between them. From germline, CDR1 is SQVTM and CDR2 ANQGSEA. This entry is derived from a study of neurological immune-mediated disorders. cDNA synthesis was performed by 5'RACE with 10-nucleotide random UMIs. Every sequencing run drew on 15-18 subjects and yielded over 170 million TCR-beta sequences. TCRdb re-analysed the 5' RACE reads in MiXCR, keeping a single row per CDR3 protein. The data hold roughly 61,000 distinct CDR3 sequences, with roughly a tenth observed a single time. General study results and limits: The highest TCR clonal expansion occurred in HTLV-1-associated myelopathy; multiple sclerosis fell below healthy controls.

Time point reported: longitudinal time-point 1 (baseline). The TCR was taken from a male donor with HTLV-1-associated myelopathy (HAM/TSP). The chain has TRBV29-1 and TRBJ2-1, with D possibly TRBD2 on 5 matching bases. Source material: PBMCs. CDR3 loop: CSVLEGLASSYNEQFF. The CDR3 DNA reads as TGCAGCGTCCTCGAGGGTTTGGCTAGCTCCTACAATGAGCAGTTCTTC.